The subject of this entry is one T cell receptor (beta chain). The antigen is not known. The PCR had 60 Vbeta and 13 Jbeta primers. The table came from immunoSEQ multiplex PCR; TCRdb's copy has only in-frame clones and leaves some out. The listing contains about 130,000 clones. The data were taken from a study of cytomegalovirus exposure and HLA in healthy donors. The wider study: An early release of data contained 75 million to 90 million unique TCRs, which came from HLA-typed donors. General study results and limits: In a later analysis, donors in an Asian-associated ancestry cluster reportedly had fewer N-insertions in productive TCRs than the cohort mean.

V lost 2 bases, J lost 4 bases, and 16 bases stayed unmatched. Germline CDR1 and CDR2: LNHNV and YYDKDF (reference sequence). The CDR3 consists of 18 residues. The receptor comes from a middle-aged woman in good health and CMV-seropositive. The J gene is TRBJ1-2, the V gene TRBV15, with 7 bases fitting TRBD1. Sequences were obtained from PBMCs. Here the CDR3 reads CATSRSMSFPGQLYGYTF. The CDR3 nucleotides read TGTGCCACCAGCAGATCCATGTCTTTTCCGGGACAGCTCTATGGCTACACCTTC.